The present entry profiles one T cell receptor (beta chain) with its context. No antigen is known for it. Germline V lookup: CDR1 SGDLS, CDR2 YYNGEE. The CDR3 runs 14 residues. Trimming left V 0 bases short and J 3 bases short, with 9 bases between. Donors were nominally healthy when sampled, though unrecorded immune exposures were likely. This sample stems from a study of cytomegalovirus exposure and HLA in healthy donors. Broader study findings: Most of the CMV-associated TCR beta chains (in a later analysis) appeared to be HLA-restricted. Another analysis was done later, and it associated roughly 15,000 TCR beta sequences with HLA alleles at 0.05 false discovery rate. It was reported in a later analysis that an Asian-associated ancestry cluster showed fewer N-insertions than the 666-donor mean.

This PCR relied on a set of 60 Vbeta primers and 13 Jbeta primers. Some clones are missing from TCRdb's copy, which holds only in-frame ones; the method was immunoSEQ multiplex PCR. Among around 190,000 clones, roughly 80% were seen once, and the ten largest hold roughly 3%. V and J are TRBV9 and TRBJ1-1; D is unresolved. The sequence came from a woman aged 30 to 39 in good health and CMV-seronegative. Sample: PBMCs. CDR3 residues: CASSVDGRDTEAFF. CDR3 in DNA: TGTGCCAGCAGCGTAGACGGGAGGGACACTGAAGCTTTCTTT.